This T cell receptor (beta chain) appears in the sequencing data of a study of blood T cell repertoires in COVID-19. Study-level information: Specimens from acute and convalescent COVID-19 originated in the United States, Italy and Spain. In each case, the material was cDNA or gDNA derived from T cells, B-cell-depleted T cells, or PBMCs.

Germline V gives CDR1 LNHDA, CDR2 SQIVND (reference sequence). The CDR3 spans 16 residues. J gave up 5 bases and V 4 bases, and 8 bases lay outside the gene matches. This clone was seen only a few times. Authors' data handling: Amplified reference gene primers provided the basis for estimating nucleated cell counts. The method was immunoSEQ multiplex PCR; TCRdb's version includes in-frame clones alone and lacks a portion of them. Clone size and V and J calls were adopted from that table, with D and trimming inferred from the DNA. The table shows roughly 90,000 clones, with roughly 76% occurring only once.

Sequencing was performed on peripheral blood. The V call is TRBV19, the J call TRBJ1-5; 10 positions agree with TRBD1. This receptor was obtained from a woman older than 75 with active or convalescent COVID-19. For the CDR3, the DNA is TGTGCCAGTAGTAACCTTGACAGGGGGCTTGATCAGCCCCAGCATTTT. It specifies CASSNLDRGLDQPQHF.